The rows below give T cell receptor beta chains drawn from one sample of a study of metastatic and nonmetastatic thyroid tumors. Via MiXCR, TCRdb re-called the PCR reads. The profile shows roughly 21,000 clones, roughly 24% of them singletons. The sequenced sample was blood. These receptors originate from a female donor with papillary thyroid cancer or a benign thyroid nodule (not recorded which). Some clones in this sample may be carry-over from other donors' samples. Each CDR3 is given with its conserved first and last residue. Each record gives: D gene, clone size, V gene, J gene, CDR3 protein, CDR3 DNA. The D gene is left open where the match is weak. Clone size is stated in some rows and not others, as once, few, many or a class when expanded.

D gene: .; clone size: .; V gene: TRBV28; J gene: TRBJ2-7; CDR3 protein: CASRTSMEKYF; CDR3 DNA: TGTGCCAGCAGGACCTCCATGGAGAAGTACTTC
D gene: .; clone size: .; V gene: TRBV20-1; J gene: TRBJ1-2; CDR3 protein: CSARMTVSNYGYTF; CDR3 DNA: TGCAGTGCTAGGATGACAGTCTCTAACTATGGCTACACCTTC
D gene: .; clone size: few; V gene: TRBV20-1; J gene: TRBJ2-7; CDR3 protein: CSAPTQRGPSYEQYF; CDR3 DNA: TGCAGTGCCCCTACCCAGAGGGGACCCTCCTACGAGCAGTACTTC
D gene: .; clone size: medium-sized; V gene: TRBV7-2; J gene: TRBJ1-1; CDR3 protein: CASRPSSGQAFF; CDR3 DNA: TGTGCCAGCAGACCTAGTTCAGGGCAAGCTTTCTTT
D gene: .; clone size: medium-sized; V gene: TRBV2; J gene: TRBJ2-1; CDR3 protein: CASERQYPYNEQFF; CDR3 DNA: TGTGCCAGTGAACGACAGTATCCCTACAATGAGCAGTTCTTC
D gene: TRBD2; clone size: medium-sized; V gene: TRBV16; J gene: TRBJ2-1; CDR3 protein: CASSDGTKHYNEQFF; CDR3 DNA: TGTGCCAGCAGCGACGGGACTAAACACTACAATGAGCAGTTCTTC
D gene: .; clone size: many; V gene: TRBV6-1; J gene: TRBJ1-2; CDR3 protein: CASWKVDGAYGYTF; CDR3 DNA: TGTGCCAGCTGGAAGGTGGACGGCGCGTATGGCTACACCTTC
D gene: TRBD1; clone size: many; V gene: TRBV19; J gene: TRBJ2-5; CDR3 protein: CASTPFAGQAWETQYF; CDR3 DNA: TGTGCCAGTACCCCATTTGCGGGACAGGCGTGGGAGACCCAGTACTTC
D gene: .; clone size: few; V gene: TRBV9; J gene: TRBJ1-1; CDR3 protein: CASSGSNTEAFF; CDR3 DNA: TGTGCCAGCAGCGGATCGAACACTGAAGCTTTCTTT
D gene: .; clone size: .; V gene: TRBV29-1; J gene: TRBJ1-1; CDR3 protein: CRAWGVGNSEAFF; CDR3 DNA: TGCAGGGCATGGGGGGTTGGGAACTCTGAAGCTTTCTTT
D gene: .; clone size: .; V gene: TRBV30; J gene: TRBJ1-1; CDR3 protein: CAWSVWGGATEAFF; CDR3 DNA: TGTGCCTGGAGTGTATGGGGTGGTGCCACTGAAGCTTTCTTT
D gene: .; clone size: few; V gene: TRBV6-1; J gene: TRBJ2-2; CDR3 protein: CASSETLAPGELFF; CDR3 DNA: TGTGCCAGCAGTGAAACGCTGGCCCCCGGGGAGCTGTTTTTT
D gene: TRBD2; clone size: many; V gene: TRBV6-2/TRBV6-3; J gene: TRBJ2-2; CDR3 protein: CASRNWGGDGAGELFF; CDR3 DNA: TGTGCCAGCAGAAACTGGGGGGGAGATGGGGCCGGGGAGCTGTTTTTT
D gene: .; clone size: .; V gene: TRBV11-2; J gene: TRBJ2-3; CDR3 protein: CASSPSLGPQEDTQYF; CDR3 DNA: TGTGCCAGCAGCCCGAGTTTGGGGCCCCAGGAAGATACGCAGTATTTT
D gene: TRBD1; clone size: .; V gene: TRBV4-3; J gene: TRBJ2-3; CDR3 protein: CASSHADRGYTDTQYF; CDR3 DNA: TGCGCCAGCAGCCACGCAGACAGGGGCTACACAGATACGCAGTATTTT
D gene: .; clone size: few; V gene: TRBV10-1; J gene: TRBJ1-1; CDR3 protein: CATPPDVNTEAFF; CDR3 DNA: TGCGCCACCCCGCCCGACGTTAACACTGAAGCTTTCTTT
D gene: TRBD2; clone size: many; V gene: TRBV6-1; J gene: TRBJ2-1; CDR3 protein: CASRSGDSYNEQFF; CDR3 DNA: TGTGCCAGCAGGAGCGGGGACTCCTACAATGAGCAGTTCTTC
D gene: TRBD1; clone size: medium-sized; V gene: TRBV20-1; J gene: TRBJ2-5; CDR3 protein: CSAREQGWETQYF; CDR3 DNA: TGCAGTGCTAGAGAACAGGGGTGGGAGACCCAGTACTTC
D gene: .; clone size: many; V gene: TRBV19; J gene: TRBJ1-1; CDR3 protein: CASSNRGRDTEAFF; CDR3 DNA: TGTGCCAGTAGTAACCGAGGACGGGACACTGAAGCTTTCTTT
D gene: TRBD1; clone size: medium-sized; V gene: TRBV20-1; J gene: TRBJ2-7; CDR3 protein: CSASLTKTGIYEQYF; CDR3 DNA: TGCAGTGCTAGTCTAACTAAGACAGGGATCTACGAGCAGTACTTC
D gene: TRBD2; clone size: .; V gene: TRBV20-1; J gene: TRBJ2-2; CDR3 protein: CSASAPGLAGTDTWELFF; CDR3 DNA: TGTAGTGCTAGTGCACCGGGACTAGCGGGAACGGACACCTGGGAGCTGTTTTTT
D gene: .; clone size: medium-sized; V gene: TRBV11-2; J gene: TRBJ2-7; CDR3 protein: CASSLGPEPYEQYF; CDR3 DNA: TGTGCCAGCAGCTTAGGCCCCGAACCCTACGAGCAGTACTTC
D gene: .; clone size: medium-sized; V gene: TRBV11-2; J gene: TRBJ1-1; CDR3 protein: CASSLGTGTEAFF; CDR3 DNA: TGTGCCAGCAGCTTAGGTACGGGAACTGAAGCTTTCTTT
D gene: .; clone size: many; V gene: TRBV5-4; J gene: TRBJ2-2; CDR3 protein: CASSLVGSGELFF; CDR3 DNA: TGTGCCAGCAGCTTGGTGGGATCCGGGGAGCTGTTTTTT
D gene: .; clone size: many; V gene: TRBV30; J gene: TRBJ1-3; CDR3 protein: CAWRKGLFSGNTIYF; CDR3 DNA: TGTGCCTGGAGAAAAGGCCTCTTCTCTGGAAACACCATATATTTT
D gene: .; clone size: medium-sized; V gene: TRBV20-1; J gene: TRBJ2-2; CDR3 protein: CSARDEGSSTGELFF; CDR3 DNA: TGCAGTGCTAGAGATGAAGGGTCTAGCACCGGGGAGCTGTTTTTT
D gene: .; clone size: .; V gene: TRBV7-6; J gene: TRBJ1-1; CDR3 protein: CASRLVLRSTAEALF; CDR3 DNA: TGTGCCAGCCGCTTAGTTCTGCGGTCTACCGCTGAAGCTTTGTTT
D gene: .; clone size: few; V gene: TRBV4-2; J gene: TRBJ2-6; CDR3 protein: CASSQDWDSGANVLTF; CDR3 DNA: TGTGCCAGCAGCCAAGATTGGGACTCTGGGGCCAACGTCCTGACTTTC
D gene: TRBD2; clone size: .; V gene: TRBV5-5; J gene: TRBJ2-7; CDR3 protein: CASSPAAGGTYEQYF; CDR3 DNA: TGTGCCAGCAGCCCGGCAGCGGGGGGCACCTACGAGCAGTACTTC
D gene: .; clone size: many; V gene: TRBV4-1; J gene: TRBJ1-5; CDR3 protein: CASSHVRGTIRNNQPQHF; CDR3 DNA: TGCGCCAGCAGCCACGTTCGGGGAACAATCAGGAACAATCAGCCCCAGCATTTT
D gene: .; clone size: many; V gene: TRBV9; J gene: TRBJ1-1; CDR3 protein: CASSLGQKDTEAFF; CDR3 DNA: TGTGCCAGCAGCTTAGGACAGAAAGACACTGAAGCTTTCTTT
D gene: TRBD2; clone size: medium-sized; V gene: TRBV4-2; J gene: TRBJ2-5; CDR3 protein: CASSQDRGDETQYF; CDR3 DNA: TGTGCCAGCAGCCAAGATCGGGGGGACGAGACCCAGTACTTC
D gene: .; clone size: .; V gene: TRBV19; J gene: TRBJ1-3; CDR3 protein: CASSPTGRSGNTIYF; CDR3 DNA: TGTGCCAGTAGTCCCACAGGTCGTTCTGGAAACACCATATATTTT
D gene: .; clone size: .; V gene: TRBV5-1; J gene: TRBJ1-2; CDR3 protein: CASSPSAPEGYTF; CDR3 DNA: TGCGCCAGCAGCCCCTCGGCGCCGGAAGGCTACACCTTC
D gene: TRBD1; clone size: many; V gene: TRBV24-1; J gene: TRBJ2-5; CDR3 protein: CATSRDRGRTQYF; CDR3 DNA: TGTGCCACCAGCCGGGACAGGGGGCGAACCCAGTACTTC
D gene: .; clone size: .; V gene: TRBV20-1; J gene: TRBJ2-7; CDR3 protein: CSARLLETYEQYF; CDR3 DNA: TGCAGTGCTAGACTGCTCGAGACCTACGAGCAGTACTTC
D gene: TRBD1; clone size: many; V gene: TRBV28; J gene: TRBJ1-5; CDR3 protein: CASSLNRGGRSNQPQHF; CDR3 DNA: TGTGCCAGCAGTCTGAACAGGGGAGGTAGGAGCAATCAGCCCCAGCATTTT
D gene: TRBD2; clone size: many; V gene: TRBV7-2; J gene: TRBJ2-3; CDR3 protein: CASSRLLSGGDTQYF; CDR3 DNA: TGTGCCAGCAGCCGGTTACTTTCGGGGGGGGATACGCAGTATTTT
D gene: .; clone size: .; V gene: TRBV29-1; J gene: TRBJ2-7; CDR3 protein: CSVVAADTYEQYF; CDR3 DNA: TGCAGCGTTGTAGCGGCTGATACCTACGAGCAGTACTTC
D gene: .; clone size: medium-sized; V gene: TRBV6-1; J gene: TRBJ2-5; CDR3 protein: CASSADEQETQYF; CDR3 DNA: TGTGCCAGCAGCGCAGATGAACAAGAGACCCAGTACTTC
D gene: .; clone size: medium-sized; V gene: TRBV5-1; J gene: TRBJ1-2; CDR3 protein: CASSPEDGRDYGYTF; CDR3 DNA: TGCGCCAGCAGCCCGGAGGACGGAAGGGACTATGGCTACACCTTC
D gene: TRBD1; clone size: many; V gene: TRBV6-1; J gene: TRBJ2-3; CDR3 protein: CASRKQGAGDTQYF; CDR3 DNA: TGTGCCAGCAGAAAACAGGGGGCCGGAGATACGCAGTATTTT
D gene: TRBD1; clone size: many; V gene: TRBV2; J gene: TRBJ2-1; CDR3 protein: CASSQDRGLYEQFF; CDR3 DNA: TGTGCCAGCAGCCAAGACAGGGGTCTCTATGAGCAGTTCTTC
D gene: TRBD1; clone size: .; V gene: TRBV4-1; J gene: TRBJ1-5; CDR3 protein: CASSQQRTGGWNQPQHF; CDR3 DNA: TGCGCCAGCAGCCAGCAACGGACAGGGGGGTGGAATCAGCCCCAGCATTTT
D gene: .; clone size: .; V gene: TRBV3-1; J gene: TRBJ2-3; CDR3 protein: CASSAPGPGADTQYF; CDR3 DNA: TGTGCCAGCAGCGCGCCGGGACCCGGGGCAGATACGCAGTATTTT
D gene: .; clone size: .; V gene: TRBV6-1; J gene: TRBJ2-3; CDR3 protein: CASSRTGDTQFF; CDR3 DNA: TGTGCCAGCAGTCGAACCGGGGATACGCAGTTTTTT
D gene: .; clone size: .; V gene: TRBV19; J gene: TRBJ2-7; CDR3 protein: CAISMAPITYEQYF; CDR3 DNA: TGTGCCATTTCTATGGCCCCGATCACCTACGAGCAGTACTTC
D gene: .; clone size: medium-sized; V gene: TRBV5-1; J gene: TRBJ1-2; CDR3 protein: CASSLGAGEDYGYTF; CDR3 DNA: TGCGCCAGCAGCTTGGGGGCAGGGGAGGACTATGGCTACACCTTC
D gene: TRBD1; clone size: few; V gene: TRBV6-5; J gene: TRBJ2-3; CDR3 protein: CANSSGTGTDTQYF; CDR3 DNA: TGTGCCAACAGTTCCGGGACAGGGACAGATACGCAGTATTTT
D gene: TRBD2; clone size: few; V gene: TRBV19; J gene: TRBJ2-7; CDR3 protein: CASSHGTSGEQYF; CDR3 DNA: TGTGCCAGTAGTCACGGGACTAGCGGCGAGCAGTACTTC
D gene: .; clone size: many; V gene: TRBV4-1; J gene: TRBJ1-4; CDR3 protein: CASSQSGAKREKLFF; CDR3 DNA: TGCGCCAGCAGCCAGAGCGGGGCGAAGAGGGAAAAACTGTTTTTT
D gene: TRBD2; clone size: many; V gene: TRBV12-3/TRBV12-4; J gene: TRBJ2-7; CDR3 protein: CASSAFGSGSYYEQYF; CDR3 DNA: TGTGCCAGCAGTGCCTTTGGTAGCGGGAGTTATTACGAGCAGTACTTC
D gene: .; clone size: medium-sized; V gene: TRBV20-1; J gene: TRBJ1-4; CDR3 protein: CSARPGAGREKLFF; CDR3 DNA: TGCAGTGCTAGGCCGGGGGCAGGACGTGAAAAACTGTTTTTT
D gene: TRBD1; clone size: .; V gene: TRBV11-3; J gene: TRBJ1-2; CDR3 protein: CASSFSTGAAYGYTF; CDR3 DNA: TGTGCCAGCAGCTTTTCGACAGGGGCGGCCTATGGCTACACCTTC
D gene: .; clone size: .; V gene: TRBV19; J gene: TRBJ1-3; CDR3 protein: CDSKVPGNAGNTIYF; CDR3 DNA: TGTGACAGTAAGGTCCCAGGGAACGCTGGTAACACAATATATTTT